Each of the 9 T cell receptor beta chains below was sequenced from the same sample in a study of beta chain features in type 1 diabetes. All of the isolated RNA was reverse transcribed, so expressed TCRB transcripts were sequenced. The assay was immunoSEQ multiplex PCR, and TCRdb's table has in-frame clones only and misses some. Of hundreds of thousands of clones listed, 14% are singletons. The sample consisted of central memory CD4+ T cells from blood. The receptors stem from a man aged 25-45 years in good health.

This clone was detected many times. The identical CDR3 is also encoded by other nucleotide sequences in the sample. The CDR3 DNA is TGTGCCAGCAGCTTAGTGCGGGGGAGGAATGAGCAGTTCTTC. Protein sequence: CASSLVRGRNEQFF. This chain connects TRBV11-3 to TRBJ2-1, with 7 positions matching TRBD2. There are 14 residues in the CDR3. V gave up 1 base and J gave up 7 bases; unmatched junction bases: 4. The germline V gene encodes CDR1 SGHNT and CDR2 YENEEA.

The chain recombines TRBV9 with TRBJ1-2; 8 nucleotides match TRBD1. The CDR3 sequence is 16 residues long. Germline assignment: CDR1 SGDLS and CDR2 YYNGEE. J lost 2 bases, V lost 3 bases, and 9 bases had no gene match. The CDR3 loop is CASSALGQARNYGYTF. In DNA, the CDR3 is TGTGCCAGCAGCGCCCTGGGACAGGCGAGAAACTATGGCTACACCTTC. The full variable domain, with the rest looked up from reference TRBV9 and TRBJ1-2, is DSGVTQTPKHLITATGQRVTLRCSPRSGDLSVYWYQQSLDQGLQFLIQYYNGEERAKGNILERFSAQQFPDLHSELNLSSLELGDSALYFCASSALGQARNYGYTFGSGTRLTVV.

This chain joins TRBV11-2 and TRBJ1-5; D unclear. Trimming left V 3 bases short and J 2 bases short, with 5 bases between. CDR3 length: 13 residues. Per the germline V gene, CDR1 is SGHAT and CDR2 is FQNNGV. CDR3 sequence reads: CASSFQGNQPQHF. CDR3 nucleotides: TGTGCCAGCAGCTTCCAGGGCAATCAGCCCCAGCATTTT.

This clone was picked up a small number of times. This rearrangement joins TRBV10-2 to TRBJ2-5; TRBD2 aligns across 7 bases. The CDR3 runs 13 residues. The J segment lost 5 bases and the V segment lost 7 bases, leaving 7 bases of the junction unmatched. Looked up from germline, CDR1 is WSHSY and CDR2 is SAAADI. CDR3 loop: CASTRGEGETQYF. The CDR3 nucleotides are TGCGCCAGCACTCGGGGGGAAGGGGAGACCCAGTACTTC.

This chain links TRBV11-2 with TRBJ1-1; D is unclear. V lost 6 bases, J lost 4 bases, and 6 bases lay in between. Germline V CDR1 and CDR2: SGHAT, FQNNGV. CDR3 length: 11 amino acids. The CDR3 coding sequence is TGTGCCAGCAGTACAGTCACTGAAGCTTTCTTT. Protein: CASSTVTEAFF.

This clone came up a few times. V and J are TRBV7-9 and TRBJ1-1; D unresolved. The CDR3 consists of 12 residues. CDR1 SEHNR and CDR2 FQNEAQ come from the germline V gene (reference sequence). V lost 3 bases and J lost 3, with 5 bases in between. This chain's CDR3 is CASSFTYTEAFF. Here the CDR3 DNA reads TGTGCCAGCAGCTTTACGTACACTGAAGCTTTCTTT.

This clone was seen a few times. The V call is TRBV6-6, the J call TRBJ2-2; no reliable D call. From germline, CDR1 is MNHNY and CDR2 SVGAGI (reference sequence). V lost 6 bases and J 2 bases, leaving 4 bases between the germline ends. This CDR3 has 12 amino acids. The CDR3 sequence is CASRENTGELFF. In DNA, the CDR3 is TGTGCCAGCAGGGAAAACACCGGGGAGCTGTTTTTT.

This chain links TRBV7-7 with TRBJ2-1, with unresolved D. The length of the CDR3 is 12 residues. Trimming shortened V by 4 bases and J by 7 bases, and 8 bases separated the two germline ends. Germline CDR1 is SSHAT and CDR2 is FNYEAQ (reference sequence). The CDR3, as DNA: TGTGCCAGCAGCTCCCTCCGAAATGAGCAGTTCTTC. Translating it yields CASSSLRNEQFF.

This clone showed up just once. Other DNA sequences in this specimen translate into the identical CDR3. The V gene is TRBV5-6, the J gene TRBJ1-1; D ambiguous. The CDR3 totals 13 residues. V was trimmed by 0 bases and J by 3 bases, leaving 6 bases between them. Germline V gives CDR1 SGHDT, CDR2 YYEEEE. CDR3 DNA sequence: TGTGCCAGCAGCTTGGGGCGGGACACTGAAGCTTTCTTT. Encoded protein: CASSLGRDTEAFF.